The 6 T cell receptor beta chains in this list originate from one sample, sequenced in a study of cytomegalovirus exposure and HLA in healthy donors. It was with 60 Vbeta and 13 Jbeta primers that the PCR ran. Profiling relied on immunoSEQ multiplex PCR, and the TCRdb table lists in-frame clones only, not all of them. The sample contains roughly 130,000 clones, about 73% of which appear only once. The sequencing input was PBMCs. Source of these receptors: a middle-aged woman in good health and CMV-seropositive.

In its sample, this clone was seen a few times. The chain employs TRBV27 and TRBJ1-2, with TRBD1 identical over 7 bases. V lost 6 bases and J lost 4; bases outside the gene matches: 5. Germline-derived CDR1 and CDR2 are MNHEY and SMNVEV (reference sequence). The CDR3 spans 13 residues. In DNA form, the CDR3 reads TGTGCCAGCAGGGGGGGACAGACCTATGGCTACACCTTC. Amino acid sequence: CASRGGQTYGYTF.

The chain uses TRBV6-6 and TRBJ2-3; tentatively, D is TRBD1 (6 bases). CDR1 and CDR2 (germline): MNHNY, SVGAGI (reference sequence). This CDR3 contains 15 residues. Trimming left V 0 bases short and J 4 bases short, with 11 bases between. In DNA form, the CDR3 reads TGTGCCAGCAGTTACTCCAGGGGAGATTCAGATACGCAGTATTTT. It encodes CASSYSRGDSDTQYF.

This clone occurred once. This chain connects TRBV5-6 to TRBJ2-7, with a tentative D call TRBD1 (6 bases). Looked up from germline, CDR1 is SGHDT and CDR2 is YYEEEE. Trimming cost V 3 bases and J 2 bases, with 24 bases left between them. This CDR3 has 18 amino acids. The CDR3 loop is CASSSPLYEGVPTYEQYF. As DNA, the CDR3 is TGTGCCAGCAGCTCCCCCCTTTATGAGGGGGTCCCCACCTACGAGCAGTACTTC.

The chain has TRBV19 and TRBJ2-5; 12 bases agree with TRBD2. With 4 bases clipped from V and 5 bases from J, the junction kept 8 bases outside the gene matches. Germline loops: CDR1 LNHDA, CDR2 SQIVND (reference sequence). The CDR3 runs 16 residues. The CDR3 protein is CASSRSSGGAQETQYF. In DNA form, the CDR3 reads TGTGCCAGTAGTAGATCTAGCGGGGGGGCCCAGGAGACCCAGTACTTC.

The rearrangement uses TRBV7-6 and TRBJ2-7, with 8 bases fitting TRBD2. CDR3 length: 14 residues. V lost 1 base to trimming and J lost 7 bases; unmatched junction nucleotides: 6. CDR1 is SGHVS, CDR2 FNYEAQ, per germline. CDR3 amino acids: CASSLVSGVREQYF. CDR3 nucleotides: TGTGCCAGCAGCTTAGTTAGCGGGGTTCGGGAGCAGTACTTC. Looking up the rest from reference TRBV7-6 and TRBJ2-7 gives the full variable domain: GAGVSQSPRYKVTKRGQDVALRCDPISGHVSLYWYRQALGQGPEFLTYFNYEAQQDKSGLPNDRFSAERPEGSISTLTIQRTEQRDSAMYRCASSLVSGVREQYFGPGTRLTVT.

The V gene is TRBV6-6, the J gene TRBJ1-5; no clear D. V was trimmed by 3 bases and J by 3 bases, leaving 9 bases between them. The CDR3 has 14 amino acids. The germline V gene encodes CDR1 MNHNY and CDR2 SVGAGI (reference sequence). In DNA form, the CDR3 reads TGTGCCAGCAGTTATGAGAGGGACAATCAGCCCCAGCATTTT. This sequence encodes CASSYERDNQPQHF.